The T cell receptor beta chain under discussion was sequenced for a study of vaccination effects on CD4 cells after COVID-19. A 10-day culture period preceded the isolation of CD4+ T cells. Of the BNT162b2 and mRNA-1273 vaccines, participants received two doses of one or the other. Libraries were prepared by immunoSEQ multiplex PCR; TCRdb keeps only in-frame clonotypes and omits some of them. Of around 69,000 clones listed, 70% to 85% are singletons. Overall study findings and caveats: Marked contraction was observed in infection-induced and vaccine-induced clones late after vaccination.

This clone was observed a single time. No antigen is known for it. The sequence was obtained from a human donor who received a COVID-19 vaccine. The sequencing here drew on CD4+ T cells from PBMCs cultured without peptide, taken after COVID-19 vaccination.

The chain's CDR3 is CASSTERGNTIYF. CDR3 in DNA: TGTGCCAGCTCTACAGAGCGTGGAAACACCATATATTTT. This chain connects TRBV19 to TRBJ1-3; D is ambiguous. The CDR3 length is 13 residues. Germline loops: CDR1 LNHDA, CDR2 SQIVND (reference sequence). Trimming shortened V by 9 bases and J by 3 bases, and 12 bases separated the two germline ends.